This TCR beta chain was obtained from a study of Graves' ophthalmopathy and Graves' hyperthyroidism. This clonotype was observed many times. Other autoimmune disease, uncontrolled infection, pregnancy and lactation led to exclusion. RNA served as the template for amplifying TCR beta CDR3 regions. HTBI-primed RT-PCR formed the first round, and a multiplex PCR formed the second. TCRdb reanalysed the multiplex PCR reads using MiXCR and keeps one entry per CDR3 protein. The sample holds roughly 400,000 distinct CDR3 sequences, less than 20% seen once. Sample: peripheral blood. This clonotype originated in a woman aged 18-29 years with stable Graves' hyperthyroidism.

CDR3 in DNA: TGTGCCAGCAGTTTTAGGCGCCGCTACGAGCAGTACTTC. Translation gives CASSFRRRYEQYF. The J gene is TRBJ2-7, the V gene TRBV12-3 or TRBV12-4; no clear D gene. The CDR3 runs to 13 residues. V was shortened by 3 bases and J by 3 bases, with 9 bases between the two germline ends.